The 24 T cell receptor beta chains presented below share a single source sample, sequenced in a study of T cells after yellow fever vaccination. From the 5' RACE reads, TCRdb called clonotypes with MiXCR, one entry per CDR3 protein. This table has 450,000 to 550,000 distinct CDR3 sequences, roughly a fifth appearing once. The source was PBMCs, collected about 21 days after the first yellow fever vaccination. The origin of the receptors is a man aged 18 to 30 who received the YFV17D yellow fever vaccine.

This clonotype was seen a handful of times. The rearrangement uses TRBV27 and TRBJ2-7, with D perhaps TRBD2 (7 bases). Trimming left V 5 bases short and J 6 bases short, with 14 bases between. This CDR3 is built from 13 residues. Germline-derived CDR1 and CDR2 are MNHEY and SMNVEV (reference sequence). The CDR3 DNA is TGTGCCAGCAGTCCCTCGGGGGGCCTCGAGCAGTACGTC. This translates into CASSPSGGLEQYV.

In its sample, this clonotype was seen a few times. The rearrangement uses TRBV6-2 or TRBV6-3 and TRBJ2-5; 9 nucleotides agree with TRBD1. CDR1 is MNHEY, CDR2 SVGEGT, per germline. J gave up 3 bases and V 2 bases, and 10 bases lay outside the gene matches. The CDR3 is 17 residues long. CDR3 nucleotides: TGTGCCAGCAGTTACCTCCCCCCAGACAGGGGGAAAGAGACCCAGTACTTC. The encoded protein is CASSYLPPDRGKETQYF.

The V gene is TRBV6-5, the J gene TRBJ2-2; TRBD2 agrees at 9 bases. The CDR3 length is 16 residues. Unmatched junction bases numbered 5, after V lost 2 bases and J lost 4 bases. The germline V gene has CDR1 MNHEY and CDR2 SVGAGI. The CDR3 DNA reads as TGTGCCAGCAGTTACGGCGGGGGGGCGGGCACCGGGGAGCTGTTTTTT. It translates to CASSYGGGAGTGELFF.

This chain links TRBV6-2 or TRBV6-3 with TRBJ2-2; TRBD1 matches 8 bases. The CDR3 is 16 residues long. CDR1 is MNHEY and CDR2 is SVGEGT in the germline V gene. The junction had 15 bases not matched to a gene; V was cut back by 8 bases and J by 7 bases. The CDR3 loop reads CASSRAPGGAGGELFF. The CDR3 DNA is TGTGCCAGCTCTAGAGCCCCAGGGGGCGCGGGCGGGGAGCTGTTTTTT.

The rearrangement joins TRBV4-1 to TRBJ2-1; D not certain. The CDR3 contains 12 residues. CDR1 is MGHRA and CDR2 is YSYEKL in the germline V gene. Trimming took 5 bases from V and 10 from J, leaving 12 bases between them. This CDR3 is CASSNLGLEQFF. The CDR3 DNA reads TGCGCCAGCAGCAACCTGGGCCTAGAGCAGTTCTTC.

The table lists this clonotype with many counts. The chain recombines TRBV6-5 with TRBJ1-6; 7 nucleotides align to TRBD1. The CDR3 has 14 residues. Per the germline V gene, CDR1 is MNHEY and CDR2 is SVGAGI. The J segment lost 7 bases and the V segment lost 6 bases, leaving 6 bases of the junction unmatched. In nucleotides, the CDR3 is TGTGCCAGCAGACCGACAGGGAGGAATTCACCCCTCCACTTT. This codes for CASRPTGRNSPLHF.

This clonotype was detected only a few times. The genes are TRBV7-2 and TRBJ1-6; D is unclear. CDR3 length equals 13 residues. Trimming pared 5 bases from V and 7 bases from J, leaving 9 bases between. Germline V gene data show CDR1 as SGHTA and CDR2 as FQGNSA. CDR3 sequence (DNA): TGTGCCAGCAGCCCACTAGGGAATTCACCCCTCCACTTT. Residues: CASSPLGNSPLHF.

This clonotype turned up a few times. The gene calls are TRBV27 and TRBJ2-1; D not certain. Germline V gives CDR1 MNHEY, CDR2 SMNVEV (reference sequence). The CDR3 sequence is 14 residues long. The V and J ends lost 3 bases and 5 bases respectively, with 11 bases between them. CDR3 bases: TGTGCCAGCAGTTTGGCGGAATACAACAATGAGCAGTTCTTC. Residues: CASSLAEYNNEQFF.

This clonotype was seen ten or more times. This chain uses TRBV7-8 with TRBJ2-7; 7 bases are a match to TRBD1. V lost 6 bases to trimming and J lost 4 bases; unmatched junction nucleotides: 12. The germline V gene encodes CDR1 SGHVS and CDR2 FQNEAQ. The CDR3 has 15 amino acids. CDR3 loop: CASSAYSRGKYEQYV. CDR3 sequence (DNA): TGTGCCAGCAGTGCTTATAGCAGGGGGAAGTACGAGCAGTACGTC.

V is TRBV20-1 and J is TRBJ1-1, with D tentatively TRBD1 (6 bases). Trimming removed 8 bases at V and 5 bases at J, with 15 bases between. Germline V gives CDR1 DFQATT, CDR2 SNEGSKA (reference sequence). The CDR3 loop spans 12 amino acids. The CDR3 is CSSREGGTEAFF. In DNA form, the CDR3 reads TGCAGTTCCAGGGAGGGGGGGACTGAAGCTTTCTTT.

CDR3 sequence reads: CASSIVLAGNHEQFF. In DNA form, the CDR3 reads TGTGCCAGTAGTATAGTACTAGCGGGGAACCATGAGCAGTTCTTC. This sequence joins TRBV19 and TRBJ2-1; 10 nucleotides line up with TRBD2. Germline V gene sequence: CDR1 LNHDA, CDR2 SQIVND (reference sequence). V dropped 1 base and J dropped 8; count of bases not matched to a gene: 5. This CDR3 region has 15 residues.

The chain links TRBV5-5 to TRBJ2-5; 7 positions agree with TRBD2. The V segment lost 1 base and the J segment 4 bases; nucleotides outside the gene matches: 4. Germline CDR1 and CDR2: SGHKS and YYEKEE (reference sequence). The CDR3 runs to 14 residues. The CDR3 reads CASSLYGEGETQYF. Written as DNA, the CDR3 is TGTGCCAGCAGCTTGTACGGGGAGGGAGAGACCCAGTACTTC.

There are many counts of this clonotype. V is TRBV7-2 and J is TRBJ2-6; D ambiguous. Deletions cut 5 bases from V and 2 bases from J, with 4 bases between. This CDR3 is 13 amino acids long. Germline CDR1 reads SGHTA; CDR2 reads FQGNSA. Here the CDR3 reads CASSPAGANVLTF. In DNA form, the CDR3 reads TGTGCCAGCAGCCCAGCTGGGGCCAACGTCCTGACTTTC.

The genes are TRBV20-1 and TRBJ2-7; 8 positions agree with TRBD1. This CDR3 region has 14 residues. The V gene's germline CDR1 is DFQATT and CDR2 SNEGSKA (reference sequence). V lost 3 bases, J lost 2 bases, and 6 bases stayed unmatched. The CDR3 reads CSASPGTGTYEQYF. In nucleotides, the CDR3 is TGCAGTGCTAGTCCCGGGACAGGTACCTACGAGCAGTACTTC.

Here the CDR3 reads CASTLGGDYGYTF. Here the CDR3 DNA reads TGTGCCAGCACCCTGGGGGGTGACTATGGCTACACCTTC. V and J are TRBV9 and TRBJ1-2, with D maybe TRBD1 (5 bases). V was cut by 6 bases and J by 3 bases, with 12 bases left in between. This CDR3 comprises 13 residues. Germline CDR1 reads SGDLS; CDR2 reads YYNGEE.

This rearrangement joins TRBV7-9 to TRBJ1-5; D is undetermined. The CDR3 consists of 12 residues. CDR1 is SEHNR and CDR2 is FQNEAQ in the germline V gene (reference sequence). Deletions cut 10 bases from V and 7 bases from J, with 14 bases between. In DNA form, the CDR3 reads TGTGCCACCTCAGGAGAGGGCCAGCCCCAGCATTTT. It yields the protein CATSGEGQPQHF.

The sample holds a few counts of this clonotype. The V call is TRBV6-6, the J call TRBJ1-1; D is unclear. The germline gives CDR1 MNHNY, CDR2 SVGAGI (reference sequence). The CDR3 has 13 residues. Trimming took 7 bases from V and 5 from J, leaving 14 bases between them. This CDR3 is CASTPRGGTEAFF. The CDR3 nucleotides read TGTGCCAGCACTCCACGGGGAGGGACTGAAGCTTTCTTT.

This clonotype was observed a few times. The chain links TRBV7-9 to TRBJ1-2; D not resolved. The V gene lost 1 base and the J gene lost 6 bases, with 15 bases spanning the gap. The germline V gene encodes CDR1 SEHNR and CDR2 FQNEAQ (reference sequence). The CDR3 has 15 amino acids. The CDR3 bases are TGTGCCAGCAGCTTAGTGCTGTCGGCACCGAATGGCTACACCTTC. Translated: CASSLVLSAPNGYTF.

In this sample, this clonotype turned up many times. This chain links TRBV6-1 with TRBJ2-3, with D unresolved. Trimming took off 5 bases at V and 1 base at J, with 13 bases between the two ends. The CDR3 totals 15 residues. Germline lookup yields CDR1 MNHNS and CDR2 SASEGT. The CDR3 spells CASSQTVPGTDTQYF. CDR3 bases: TGTGCCAGCAGTCAAACAGTGCCCGGCACAGATACGCAGTATTTT.

This chain links TRBV11-2 with TRBJ2-1; 8 bases fit TRBD2. The V gene end was trimmed by 5 bases and the J gene end by 0 bases; junction bases not matched to a gene: 21. This CDR3 has 21 amino acids. The germline V gene has CDR1 SGHAT and CDR2 FQNNGV. The CDR3 DNA reads TGTGCCAGCAGCACTCCCTTTACCGGGACTAGTAGCTCCAGCTCCTACAATGAGCAGTTCTTC. It yields the protein CASSTPFTGTSSSSSYNEQFF.

This clonotype was seen a few times. DNA of the CDR3: TGTGCCAGCAGCGTAGCTGCCACTGGCACCGGGGAGCTGTTTTTT. Amino acids: CASSVAATGTGELFF. The chain has TRBV9 and TRBJ2-2, with no clear D. CDR1 is SGDLS and CDR2 is YYNGEE in the germline V gene. This CDR3 has 15 amino acids. The V end was cut by 0 bases, the J end by 4 bases, with 10 bases between.

This clonotype has a handful of counts. The chain combines TRBV4-2 with TRBJ2-5, with TRBD2 as a possible D gene (6 bases). Between the trimmed V and J ends, which lost 0 bases and 10 bases, there was a span of 24 bases. The CDR3 consists of 17 residues. Looked up from germline, CDR1 is LGHNA and CDR2 is YNFKEQ. For the CDR3, the DNA is TGTGCCAGCAGCCAAGATTGGGGACTTAGGGGCGTTTTCGACCAGTACTTC. Its protein product is CASSQDWGLRGVFDQYF.

This sequence joins TRBV5-6 and TRBJ2-3; no clear D gene. The CDR3 loop spans 16 amino acids. V was trimmed by 0 bases and J by 0 bases, leaving 11 bases between them. Per the germline V gene, CDR1 is SGHDT and CDR2 is YYEEEE. CDR3 in DNA: TGTGCCAGCAGCTTGGCCAAGCTAGAAAGCACAGATACGCAGTATTTT. Protein product: CASSLAKLESTDTQYF.

The rearrangement joins TRBV19 to TRBJ2-2; D is unclear. CDR1 is LNHDA and CDR2 is SQIVND in the germline V gene (reference sequence). Trimming took off 5 bases at V and 6 bases at J, with 19 bases between the two ends. This CDR3 region has 16 residues. The CDR3 region has the DNA TGTGCCAGTAGTGTGGGTGTTTGGGGAACGGCCGGGGAGCTGTTTTTT. Amino acid sequence: CASSVGVWGTAGELFF.